Each of the 26 T cell receptor beta chains below was sequenced from the same sample in a study of blood T cell repertoires in COVID-19. The data were produced by immunoSEQ multiplex PCR, yet TCRdb's version contains in-frame clones alone and is incomplete. The top ten clones hold 1.2% of a sample with a few hundred thousand clones, 90% of them seen once. Sequenced input: PBMCs or T cells enriched from blood (not recorded which). These TCRs come from a man aged 25 to 45 who had recovered from COVID-19.

The chain recombines TRBV21-1 with TRBJ2-7; the DNA was not used to check the table's D call, TRBD1. TRBV21-1 counts as a pseudogene. The CDR3 consists of 18 residues. The DNA of the CDR3 is TGTGCCAGCAGCAAAAGGAGACAGGCGGTGAGGCACTACTACGAGCAGTACTTC. Protein product: CASSKRRQAVRHYYEQYF.

This clone was observed once. The J gene is TRBJ1-5, the V gene TRBV27, with a tentative D call TRBD1 (6 bases). V lost 0 bases, J lost 9 bases, and 15 bases lay in between. The CDR3 covers 15 residues. Germline V gene sequence: CDR1 MNHEY, CDR2 SMNVEV (reference sequence). The CDR3 sequence is CASSLSRGPEVPQHF. As DNA, the CDR3 is TGTGCCAGCAGTTTATCCAGGGGTCCCGAAGTGCCCCAGCATTTT.

The chain has TRBV6-5 and TRBJ2-5, with 7 bases lining up with TRBD2. From germline, CDR1 is MNHEY and CDR2 SVGAGI. The CDR3 runs 13 residues. V lost 11 bases and J lost 4; bases outside the gene matches: 10. The CDR3 loop reads CAGHQRGLETQYF. Written as DNA, the CDR3 is TGTGCCGGGCACCAGCGGGGTTTAGAGACCCAGTACTTC.

The rearrangement joins TRBV14 to TRBJ2-5; possible D gene TRBD1, 5 bases. Trimming removed 0 bases from V and 5 bases from J, with 19 bases in between. CDR3 size: 17 residues. Germline loops: CDR1 SGHDN, CDR2 FVKESK. The CDR3 DNA is TGTGCCAGCAGCCAAGACAAGGGGCCCGGTCCCGTGGAGACCCAGTACTTC. Residues: CASSQDKGPGPVETQYF.

This rearrangement joins TRBV2 to TRBJ1-1; weak D call: TRBD1 (5 bases). V was clipped by 4 bases and J by 4 bases, with 13 bases between them. The CDR3 totals 14 residues. The germline V gene encodes CDR1 SNHLY and CDR2 FYNNEI. This chain's CDR3 is CASSVDSKSTEAFF. The CDR3 region has the DNA TGTGCCAGCAGTGTTGACAGCAAAAGCACTGAAGCTTTCTTT.

The V gene is TRBV4-1, the J gene TRBJ1-5; TRBD1 agrees at 7 bases. The germline gives CDR1 MGHRA, CDR2 YSYEKL. J lost 1 base, V lost 4 bases, and 10 bases had no gene match. CDR3 length: 17 residues. CDR3 amino acids: CASSPGTRQGSNQPQHF. The CDR3 coding sequence is TGCGCCAGCAGCCCCGGAACCCGACAGGGAAGCAATCAGCCCCAGCATTTT.

The J gene is TRBJ2-3, the V gene TRBV6-2 or TRBV6-3, with 10 nucleotides matching TRBD1. The CDR3 has 14 amino acids. With V trimmed by 5 bases and J by 6 bases, 5 bases remained unmatched. CDR1 and CDR2 (germline): MNHEY, SVGEGT. The CDR3 sequence: CASSDRGRSDTQYF. The CDR3 DNA reads TGTGCCAGCAGTGACAGGGGGCGGTCGGATACGCAGTATTTT.

V gene TRBV13 combines with J gene TRBJ2-7, with TRBD2 matching over 8 bases. In germline, CDR1 is PRHDT, CDR2 FYEKMQ (reference sequence). The CDR3 extends over 13 amino acids. V lost 5 bases, J lost 2 bases, and 2 bases stayed unmatched. CDR3 protein: CASSQGLAYEQYF. CDR3 DNA sequence: TGTGCCAGCAGCCAGGGACTAGCCTACGAGCAGTACTTC.

This chain uses TRBV7-9 with TRBJ2-1, with 10 bases aligning to TRBD2. Trimming took 5 bases from V and 7 from J; bases not matched to a gene: 14. Germline CDR1 reads SEHNR; CDR2 reads FQNEAQ (reference sequence). The CDR3 runs to 17 residues. The CDR3 is CASSLAGGLAGVNEQFF. The CDR3 region has the DNA TGTGCCAGCAGCCTCGCAGGGGGGCTAGCGGGAGTTAATGAGCAGTTCTTC.

This chain joins TRBV5-6 and TRBJ1-1; TRBD1 aligns across 7 bases. CDR1 is SGHDT, CDR2 YYEEEE, per germline. The CDR3 runs 16 residues. V was clipped by 1 base and J by 5 bases; unmatched bases: 11. The CDR3 bases are TGTGCCAGCAGCTTGCCCTACAGGGGTTTCGGAACTGAAGCTTTCTTT. Amino acid sequence: CASSLPYRGFGTEAFF.

CDR3 amino acids: CASSPDTRQAPTEAFF. CDR3 nucleotides: TGTGCCAGCAGCCCCGATACGAGACAGGCTCCCACTGAAGCTTTCTTT. This rearrangement joins TRBV11-3 to TRBJ1-1; D is perhaps TRBD1 (6 bases). V shed 5 bases and J shed 4 bases, with 20 bases lying between them. In germline, CDR1 is SGHNT, CDR2 YENEEA. This CDR3 comprises 16 residues.

The chain couples TRBV14 to TRBJ2-5; the match to TRBD1 covers 7 bases. This CDR3 has 15 residues. J lost 0 bases, V lost 4 bases, and 5 bases had no gene match. The V gene's germline CDR1 is SGHDN and CDR2 FVKESK. CDR3 region: CASSRDSGYQETQYF. Here the CDR3 DNA reads TGTGCCAGCAGCCGGGACAGTGGGTACCAAGAGACCCAGTACTTC.

This sequence joins TRBV12-3 or TRBV12-4 and TRBJ2-5, with 7 nucleotides matching TRBD2. With 4 bases clipped from V and 7 bases from J, the junction kept 3 bases outside the gene matches. This CDR3 has 12 residues. CDR3 sequence (DNA): TGTGCCAGCAGTTATACGGGGGGGACCCAGTACTTC. Encoded protein: CASSYTGGTQYF.

The rearrangement joins TRBV20-1 to TRBJ1-4; 7 bases agree with TRBD1. The germline CDR1 and CDR2 sequences are DFQATT and SNEGSKA (reference sequence). With V trimmed by 6 bases and J by 8 bases, 3 bases remained unmatched. This CDR3 is 11 amino acids long. CDR3 protein: CSAGDREKLFF. In DNA, the CDR3 is TGCAGTGCAGGGGACAGAGAAAAACTGTTTTTT.

The V gene is TRBV6-5, the J gene TRBJ1-3; D unclear. CDR3 size: 15 residues. With 7 bases removed from V and 0 bases from J, the gap between germline ends came to 13 bases. Germline assignment: CDR1 MNHEY and CDR2 SVGAGI. The CDR3 sequence: CASTKEGGSGNTIYF. Written as DNA, the CDR3 is TGTGCCAGCACCAAGGAGGGAGGCTCTGGAAACACCATATATTTT.

This chain uses TRBV12-3 or TRBV12-4 with TRBJ2-7; TRBD2 might be the D (5 bases). The V and J ends lost 5 bases and 3 bases respectively, with 5 bases between them. The CDR3 is made up of 11 amino acids. The CDR3 spells CASSRDYEQYF. The DNA for the CDR3 is TGTGCCAGCAGTCGGGACTACGAGCAGTACTTC.

The chain has TRBV5-1 and TRBJ2-2; 8 nucleotides match TRBD1. CDR3 length: 16 amino acids. In germline, CDR1 is SGHRS, CDR2 YFSETQ. J lost 1 base, V lost 4 bases, and 6 bases had no gene match. CDR3 loop: CASSPDRGENTGELFF. CDR3 nucleotide sequence: TGCGCCAGCAGCCCCGACAGGGGCGAGAACACCGGGGAGCTGTTTTTT.

The chain uses TRBV27 and TRBJ1-2; 8 bases match TRBD1. The junction had 12 bases not matched to a gene; V was cut back by 10 bases and J by 5 bases. Looked up from germline, CDR1 is MNHEY and CDR2 is SMNVEV (reference sequence). CDR3 length: 14 amino acids. The CDR3, as DNA: TGTGCCACGCAAGAGGCAGGGGGCGAATATGGCTACACCTTC. Its protein product is CATQEAGGEYGYTF.

The chain couples TRBV7-2 to TRBJ2-7; D is unclear. V lost 2 bases and J 2 bases, leaving 16 bases between the germline ends. The length of the CDR3 is 16 residues. The germline V gene has CDR1 SGHTA and CDR2 FQGNSA. CDR3 bases: TGTGCCAGCAGCTTAATCACCTACCCTAGACCCTACGAGCAGTACTTC. It specifies CASSLITYPRPYEQYF.

The chain combines TRBV7-8 with TRBJ1-5; D is perhaps TRBD1 (5 bases). The germline V gene has CDR1 SGHVS and CDR2 FQNEAQ. Trimming took off 1 base at V and 0 bases at J, with 13 bases between the two ends. This CDR3 is 17 amino acids long. The CDR3 sequence is CASSLDSSTVSNQPQHF. For the CDR3, the DNA is TGTGCCAGCAGCTTAGATTCGTCGACAGTTAGCAATCAGCCCCAGCATTTT.

There are a few counts of this clone. The chain recombines TRBV24-1 with TRBJ2-2, with D perhaps TRBD1 (6 bases). The CDR3 is 17 amino acids. CDR1 is KGHDR and CDR2 is SFDVKD in the germline V gene. The V gene lost 0 bases and the J gene lost 1 base, with 11 bases spanning the gap. In nucleotides, the CDR3 is TGTGCCACCAGTGATTTGGTGGGACACCAGAACACCGGGGAGCTGTTTTTT. This sequence encodes CATSDLVGHQNTGELFF.

The sample holds a few counts of this clone. The chain links TRBV5-8 to TRBJ1-3; a possible D gene is TRBD1 (5 bases). Germline V CDR1 and CDR2: SGHTS, YDEGEE. V lost 9 bases to trimming and J lost 4 bases, with 11 bases between them. The length of the CDR3 is 12 residues. CDR3 sequence: CAIPGSGNTIYF. DNA of the CDR3: TGTGCCATCCCAGGGTCCGGAAACACCATATATTTT. Looking up the rest from reference TRBV5-8 and TRBJ1-3 gives the full variable domain: EAGVTQSPTHLIKTRGQQATLRCSPISGHTSVYWYQQALGLGLQFLLWYDEGEERNRGNFPPRFSGRQFPNYSSELNVNALELEDSALYLCAIPGSGNTIYFGEGSWLTVV.

The CDR3 loop is CASSSGAMEAFF. The CDR3, as DNA: TGTGCCAGCAGCTCTGGGGCAATGGAAGCTTTCTTT. The genes are TRBV5-6 and TRBJ1-1; possible D gene TRBD1, 5 bases. V was pared by 3 bases and J by 8 bases, with 11 bases between. The CDR3 consists of 12 residues. In germline, CDR1 is SGHDT, CDR2 YYEEEE.

The chain is built from TRBV9 and TRBJ2-3, with a possible D match to TRBD2 (7 bases). The CDR3 contains 16 residues. Germline V gives CDR1 SGDLS, CDR2 YYNGEE. V was cut by 2 bases and J by 4 bases, with 17 bases left in between. CDR3 amino acids: CASSVNGGPVPDTQYF. The CDR3 bases are TGTGCCAGCAGCGTTAACGGGGGGCCCGTTCCAGATACGCAGTATTTT.

The chain employs TRBV4-1 and TRBJ1-1; 7 positions match TRBD1. There are 15 residues in the CDR3. From germline, CDR1 is MGHRA and CDR2 YSYEKL. Trimming cost V 5 bases and J 1 base; bases outside gene matches: 7. CDR3 region: CASSNLGQSNTEAFF. CDR3 in DNA: TGCGCCAGCAGCAACCTGGGACAGTCGAACACTGAAGCTTTCTTT.

The CDR3 DNA reads TGTGCCACTCAAGGTTCCAGGAATCAGCCCCAGCATTTT. Its translation: CATQGSRNQPQHF. The chain joins TRBV10-3 to TRBJ1-5, with D unresolved. CDR1 ENHRY and CDR2 SYGVKD come from the germline V gene. CDR3 length: 13 residues. V lost 10 bases, J lost 4 bases, and 14 bases lay in between.